The TCR beta chain described here comes from a study of regulatory T cells in long-lasting Graves disease. Study summary: Persistence in Graves' disease required over 5 years of antithyroid drugs plus positive TSH receptor antibodies.

The CDR3 is made up of 19 amino acids. Germline values: CDR1 MGHRA, CDR2 YSYEKL. The V gene lost 2 bases and the J gene lost 0 bases, with 22 bases spanning the gap. To make TCR beta libraries, researchers used iRepertoire HTBI primers and Arm-PCR of CDR3 regions. One entry per CDR3 protein, called by TCRdb with MiXCR from the multiplex PCR reads. The profile shows 700,000 or so distinct CDR3 sequences, 25% to 30% of them singletons. Time point here: persistent/refractory GD, antithyroid drugs over 5 years with positive TRAb. PBMC-extracted RNA yielded the TCR library. By American Thyroid Association guidelines, Graves' disease was diagnosed in the cohort. Study observations and caveats: Persistent disease preferred TRBV28, TRBJ1-2 and TRBJ2-5; new disease, TRBV20-1 and TRBJ2-1. New patients shared 750 to 1,000 public clonotypes, fewer than the approximately 2,500 shared by persistent patients.

On this clonotype: Its antigen is still unknown.

The sequence was collected from a female donor with Graves disease. Sample: peripheral blood mononuclear cells (PBMCs), taken when the disease was refractory, from a patient treated with antithyroid drugs. This chain uses TRBV4-1 with TRBJ1-1; D uncertain. The CDR3 reads CASSQSSGPEIAMNTEAFF. Here the CDR3 DNA reads TGCGCCAGCAGCCAATCGTCTGGGCCCGAGATAGCAATGAACACTGAAGCTTTCTTT.